This T cell receptor beta chain came from a study of T cells in Graves' hyperthyroidism and ophthalmopathy. A note on this clonotype: As yet, its antigen is unknown.

Germline V gene data show CDR1 as LNHDA and CDR2 as SQIVND (reference sequence). The germline V and J ends were trimmed by 3 bases and 2 bases, with 7 bases remaining between them. This CDR3 is 13 amino acids long. Study-level findings and limits: Ophthalmopathy was identified by the model a median around 5.9 months ahead of onset.

TCR beta CDR3 sequences were amplified from RNA transcripts. An initial round of RT-PCR targeting the TCR CDR3 relied on the HTBI primer set. TCRdb analysed the multiplex PCR reads with MiXCR anew, one entry per CDR3 protein. The data show approximately 330,000 distinct CDR3 sequences, with about 20% seen just once and around 54% held by the top ten. Diagnosis rested on symptoms, serum thyroxine and TRAb, thyroid ultrasound, and orbital computed tomography. The genes are TRBV19 and TRBJ1-1; D gene unclear. The sequenced sample was blood. The clonotype was recovered from a woman between 50 and 59 years old with Graves' hyperthyroidism. The DNA of the CDR3 is TGTGCCAGTAGTATGGTCGGAAACACTGAAGCTTTCTTT. Protein product: CASSMVGNTEAFF.